These 13 T cell receptor beta chains came from one sample sequenced in a study of T-cell memory formation after mild COVID-19. One entry per CDR3 protein results from TCRdb running MiXCR on the 5' RACE reads. The sample has roughly 500,000 distinct CDR3 sequences; roughly 22% are singletons. The sequencing input was PBMCs or a T cell subset sorted from them (not recorded which). Receptor source: an adult woman who had mild COVID-19 (a few samples of this study predate the infection). Cell type and time point are not known.

This chain uses TRBV5-1 with TRBJ1-1; a possible D gene is TRBD1 (5 bases). Looked up from germline, CDR1 is SGHRS and CDR2 is YFSETQ. The CDR3 is made up of 17 amino acids. The V end was cut by 6 bases, the J end by 0 bases, with 21 bases between. The CDR3 loop is CASNLGRGAKVNTEAFF. CDR3 nucleotide sequence: TGCGCCAGCAATTTAGGTCGTGGGGCTAAGGTGAACACTGAAGCTTTCTTT.

V and J are TRBV9 and TRBJ2-7; D not certain. CDR3 length equals 14 residues. The ends were cut back, 0 bases at V and 5 bases at J, with 12 bases in the middle. Germline CDR1 reads SGDLS; CDR2 reads YYNGEE. DNA of the CDR3: TGTGCCAGCAGCGTAGGGGGATCATTGGACGAGCAGTACTTC. This translates into CASSVGGSLDEQYF.

This clonotype was detected a few times. The chain joins TRBV7-9 to TRBJ1-1; 7 nucleotides line up with TRBD1. V lost 2 bases and J lost 5; bases outside the gene matches: 11. The CDR3 is 16 amino acids. Germline V gives CDR1 SEHNR, CDR2 FQNEAQ (reference sequence). The chain's CDR3 is CASSLIRGEGTTEAFF. The CDR3 DNA is TGTGCCAGCAGCTTAATCAGGGGGGAGGGCACGACTGAAGCTTTCTTT.

This chain links TRBV4-1 with TRBJ2-1, with a possible D match to TRBD1 (6 bases). Germline assignment: CDR1 MGHRA and CDR2 YSYEKL. CDR3 length: 13 residues. V was clipped by 4 bases and J by 10 bases, with 14 bases between them. CDR3 sequence reads: CASSRVIQGEQFF. The CDR3 DNA reads as TGCGCCAGCAGCCGAGTCATTCAGGGGGAGCAGTTCTTC.

A few counts support this clonotype. V and J are TRBV19 and TRBJ1-1; no reliable D call. The CDR3 has 14 residues. V was trimmed by 6 bases and J by 8 bases, leaving 19 bases between them. The germline V gene encodes CDR1 LNHDA and CDR2 SQIVND (reference sequence). This chain's CDR3 is CASSPVSVEVEAFF. The CDR3 DNA reads as TGTGCCAGTAGCCCTGTGTCAGTGGAAGTGGAAGCTTTCTTT.

Only a few counts were recorded for this clonotype. The gene calls are TRBV12-3 or TRBV12-4 and TRBJ2-5; D possibly uses TRBD1 or TRBD2 (5 bases each). Trimming shortened V by 3 bases and J by 2 bases, and 13 bases separated the two germline ends. The CDR3 is 15 amino acids. CDR3 in amino acids: CASSLGRSLQETQYF. CDR3 bases: TGTGCCAGCAGTTTGGGACGGAGCCTTCAAGAGACCCAGTACTTC.

This clonotype was counted between two and nine times. The chain employs TRBV20-1 and TRBJ2-1, with D possibly TRBD2 on 6 matching bases. V was cut by 8 bases and J by 5 bases, with 16 bases left in between. The CDR3 consists of 13 residues. CDR1 and CDR2 (germline): DFQATT, SNEGSKA (reference sequence). The DNA of the CDR3 is TGCAGTCCGGTTCGGGAGAGGAACAATGAGCAGTTCTTC. This gives the protein CSPVRERNNEQFF.

This chain links TRBV7-9 with TRBJ2-7, with TRBD2 identical over 11 bases. The CDR3 covers 15 residues. Germline V gene lookup returns CDR1 SEHNR and CDR2 FQNEAQ (reference sequence). The ends lost 5 bases at V and 7 bases at J; junction bases unmatched: 10. The CDR3 spells CASSPTSGGAWEQYF. CDR3 DNA: TGTGCCAGCAGCCCCACTAGCGGGGGCGCCTGGGAGCAGTACTTC.

This clonotype has a handful of counts. The chain carries TRBV12-3 or TRBV12-4 and TRBJ2-7; 10 nucleotides match TRBD2. This CDR3 is 14 amino acids long. The V segment lost 5 bases and the J segment 2 bases; nucleotides outside the gene matches: 3. CDR3 amino acids: CASSLLAGTYEQYF. The CDR3 DNA sequence: TGTGCCAGCAGTCTACTAGCGGGAACCTACGAGCAGTACTTC.

This chain joins TRBV29-1 and TRBJ2-5; 10 bases map to TRBD1. Germline trimming cut 3 bases from V and 5 bases from J; bases unmatched to any gene: 0. Germline CDR1 reads SQVTM; CDR2 reads ANQGSEA. The CDR3 is 12 amino acids. The CDR3 DNA reads TGCAGCGTTGAGGGACAGGGGGAGACCCAGTACTTC. It codes for CSVEGQGETQYF.

This clonotype was recorded a few times. The rearrangement joins TRBV24-1 to TRBJ1-1; tentatively, D is TRBD1 (5 bases). Trimming took 12 bases from V and 3 from J, leaving 16 bases between them. This CDR3 has 13 residues. CDR1 and CDR2 (germline): KGHDR, SFDVKD. The CDR3 here is CAVPGRGYTEAFF. The CDR3 bases are TGTGCCGTCCCAGGGCGCGGTTACACTGAAGCTTTCTTT.

This rearrangement joins TRBV28 to TRBJ1-4; no definite D call. The germline V and J ends were trimmed by 2 bases and 9 bases, with 10 bases remaining between them. This CDR3 region has 13 residues. Looked up from germline, CDR1 is MDHEN and CDR2 is SYDVKM. DNA for the CDR3: TGTGCCAGCAGTTTAAATATTGGGAAAAAACTGTTTTTT. Its protein product is CASSLNIGKKLFF.

The chain combines TRBV4-2 with TRBJ2-5; 7 bases agree with TRBD1. The CDR3 is 15 amino acids. The V segment lost 5 bases and the J segment 2 bases; nucleotides outside the gene matches: 8. Germline CDR1 reads LGHNA; CDR2 reads YNFKEQ. For the CDR3, the DNA is TGTGCCAGCAGCAAGGGGGCTAGCCGACAAGAGACCCAGTACTTC. Translated: CASSKGASRQETQYF.